This entry features one T cell receptor (beta chain) sequence. TCRdb's copy holds only in-frame clones and misses some; the assay was immunoSEQ multiplex PCR. Among about 200,000 clones listed, about 90% were seen once. Clinical histories supplied by participants themselves formed the basis of cohort assignment. What the recovered Cohort 3 donors had was two negative PCRs, clearance, or symptom resolution. This entry belongs to a study of blood T cell repertoires in COVID-19. Germline CDR1 is ENHRY and CDR2 is SYGVKD. Trimming left V 2 bases short and J 8 bases short, with 15 bases between. The CDR3 sequence is 15 residues long.

The J gene is TRBJ1-4, the V gene TRBV10-3; no definite D call. The receptor was derived from a man younger than 40 who had recovered from COVID-19. The sequenced sample was PBMCs or T cells enriched from blood (not recorded which). This CDR3 reads CAISEDGLFREKLFF. The CDR3 DNA is TGTGCCATCAGTGAGGACGGACTGTTTCGAGAAAAACTGTTTTTT.